These T cell receptor beta chains were read from a single sample in a study of blood T cells in healthy people across ages. TCRdb re-derived calls from the 5' RACE reads in MiXCR, one entry per CDR3 protein. The sample consists of some 860,000 distinct CDR3 sequences, 56% of them appearing once. The sequenced sample was blood. These receptor sequences come from a man aged 35 to 55 in good health. The CDR3 runs from the conserved cysteine through the conserved F or W. The D gene is left open where the match is weak. Not all rows give a size; the values are once, few, many and, for expanded clones, a class.

J gene	D gene	V gene	clone size	CDR3 DNA	CDR3 protein
TRBJ2-3	TRBD2	TRBV4-2	few	TGTGCCAGCAGCCATGGGAGAAAGCGGGGGGAAAATACGCAGTATTTT	CASSHGRKRGENTQYF
TRBJ2-5	TRBD2	TRBV29-1	few	TGCAGCGTTGAAATGGTAGCGGGAGAGACCCAGTACTTC	CSVEMVAGETQYF
TRBJ2-1	TRBD2	TRBV7-7	few	TGTGCCAGCAGCTTAAGCGGGAGTATGAATGAGCAGTTCTTC	CASSLSGSMNEQFF
TRBJ1-1	.	TRBV28	.	TGTGCCAGCAGTTTGTTGGTCGGGGGCACTGAAGCTTTCTTT	CASSLLVGGTEAFF
TRBJ1-2	.	TRBV6-1	.	TGTGCCAGCAGTGAAGTAGGGGTCGGCGCAGCTAACTATGGCTACACCTTC	CASSEVGVGAANYGYTF
TRBJ2-7	.	TRBV20-1	.	TGCAGTGCTACAGCAGGGCGCTACGAGCAGTACTTC	CSATAGRYEQYF
TRBJ1-6	.	TRBV6-1	.	TGTGCCAGCAGTGAATTGGACCGATCAAATTCACCCCTCCACTTT	CASSELDRSNSPLHF
TRBJ2-5	.	TRBV28	.	TGTGCCAGCAGACAACCCCCGGGTGAGACCCAGTACTTC	CASRQPPGETQYF
TRBJ2-7	.	TRBV27	.	TGTGCCAGCGTGGCCCTTCTGGCGGGACACAACTACGAGCAGTACTTC	CASVALLAGHNYEQYF
TRBJ1-1	TRBD1	TRBV29-1	.	TGCAGCGTTCCCACAGGGGTGTCTGATGGCACTGAAGCTTTCTTT	CSVPTGVSDGTEAFF
TRBJ2-7	TRBD2	TRBV11-2	.	TGTGCCAGCAGCCCCTCTGCCTGGGTAAGCGGGAAAGGGAGTGAGCAGTACTTC	CASSPSAWVSGKGSEQYF
TRBJ1-2	TRBD1	TRBV5-1	few	TGCGCCAGCAGCTCGGAACAGGGGAACTATGGCTACACCTTC	CASSSEQGNYGYTF
TRBJ1-2	.	TRBV3-1	.	TGTGCCAGCAGCCCTAGGACGGAGACCTATGGCTACACCTTC	CASSPRTETYGYTF
TRBJ2-1	.	TRBV7-9	few	TGTGCCAGCAGCCGCGGGGTGGGCGGCTACAATGAGCAGTTCTTC	CASSRGVGGYNEQFF
TRBJ1-4	.	TRBV20-1	.	TGCAGTGCTAGAGGGGCCCTCGAGAATGAAAAACTGTTTTTT	CSARGALENEKLFF
TRBJ2-5	TRBD1	TRBV5-7	.	TGTGCCAAAAGGACAGGGCCACACGAGACCCAGTACTTC	CAKRTGPHETQYF
TRBJ1-2	TRBD1	TRBV29-1	once	TGCAGCGTTCGACAGGGTAGTGCTCATGGCTACACCTTC	CSVRQGSAHGYTF
TRBJ1-4	.	TRBV5-6	.	TGTGCCAGCAGCTTCGGGAGGGGTTATGAAAAACTGTTTTTT	CASSFGRGYEKLFF
TRBJ2-7	.	TRBV27	once	TGTGCCAGCAGCTCAAAGTGGGGCGCAAGGTTCCCGTACGAGCAGTACTTC	CASSSKWGARFPYEQYF
TRBJ2-3	TRBD2	TRBV7-8	.	TGTGCCAGCAGCTTATCGGGCGGGGGGGGTGCAGATACGCAGTATTTT	CASSLSGGGGADTQYF
TRBJ2-1	TRBD1	TRBV20-1	.	TGCAGTGCTAGCGTCCAACAGGGGTGGAATGAGCAGTTCTTC	CSASVQQGWNEQFF
TRBJ2-1	.	TRBV7-2	few	TGTGCCAGCAGCCCCGGTTTCAAGCGGGAGCAGTTCTTC	CASSPGFKREQFF
TRBJ2-1	.	TRBV20-1	.	TGCAGTGCTAGAGATCCGTTCAGTAGGGATGAGCAGTTCTTC	CSARDPFSRDEQFF
TRBJ2-7	.	TRBV27	.	TGTGCCAGCAGAAAGGGACTTTACGAGCAGTACTTC	CASRKGLYEQYF
TRBJ2-7	.	TRBV6-2/TRBV6-3	.	TGTGCCAGCAGATGGGACGCCTCCTACGAGCAGTACTTC	CASRWDASYEQYF
TRBJ1-1	.	TRBV29-1	.	TGCAGCGTTGATGGGGCAGGACGGACTGAAGCTTTCTTT	CSVDGAGRTEAFF
TRBJ2-7	TRBD2	TRBV27	few	TGTGCCAGCAAGGGAGCGGGAGCCTACGAGCAGTACTTC	CASKGAGAYEQYF
TRBJ2-3	.	TRBV28	few	TGTGCCAGCGGGTTAGTCCAGACAGATACGCAGTATTTT	CASGLVQTDTQYF
TRBJ2-2	TRBD1	TRBV7-2	.	TGTGCCAGCAGCTCAGGACAGGGGAGCACCGGGGAGCTGTTTTTT	CASSSGQGSTGELFF
TRBJ2-7	.	TRBV20-1	.	TGCAGTGCTAGAGGCCCCTCAGCGGAATACGAGCAGTACTTC	CSARGPSAEYEQYF
TRBJ2-5	TRBD2	TRBV4-1	few	TGCGCCAGCAGCCAAGGGCTAGCGGGGGACAGAGAGACCCAGTACTTC	CASSQGLAGDRETQYF
TRBJ2-7	.	TRBV12-5	.	TGTGCTAGTGGTTTTAAAACGGGGACACCGGTCTACGAGCAGTACTTC	CASGFKTGTPVYEQYF
TRBJ2-1	TRBD2	TRBV9	.	TGTGCCAGCAGCGACAGCGGGAGGGCCTTCGGTGAGCAGTTCTTC	CASSDSGRAFGEQFF
TRBJ2-1	TRBD2	TRBV20-1	.	TGCAGAGCTAGAGATTTGCGGGAGGCCTCCTACAATGAGCAGTTCTTC	CRARDLREASYNEQFF
TRBJ1-1	.	TRBV13	.	TGTGCCAGCAGCTTAGGGAAGGGGAACACTGAAGCTTTCTTT	CASSLGKGNTEAFF
TRBJ1-1	.	TRBV7-2	.	TGTGCCAGCATTCAGCTTGGGAGGGCCTCGGCGGAAGCTTTCTTT	CASIQLGRASAEAFF
TRBJ1-5	.	TRBV29-1	few	TGCAGCGTGCGGGCAGGGAATCAGCCCCAGCATTTT	CSVRAGNQPQHF
TRBJ2-5	.	TRBV29-1	.	TGCAGCGTTGTGGGGGATCACCAAGAGACCCAGTACTTC	CSVVGDHQETQYF
TRBJ1-5	TRBD1	TRBV13	few	TGTGCCAGCAGCTTTGGCGGACAGGGGGTCGGTCAGCCCCAGCATTTT	CASSFGGQGVGQPQHF
TRBJ2-5	.	TRBV29-1	few	TGCAGCGTTAAATCACAGCAAGAGACCCAGTACTTC	CSVKSQQETQYF
TRBJ2-7	.	TRBV12-3/TRBV12-4	many	TGTGCCAGTGCCGGGGCCAGCTCCTACGAGCAGTACTTC	CASAGASSYEQYF
TRBJ2-1	.	TRBV7-3	.	TGTGCCAGCAGCTTAGGGGGCCTAACCTCCTACAATGAGCAGTTCTTC	CASSLGGLTSYNEQFF
TRBJ2-5	TRBD2	TRBV7-9	.	TGTGCCAGCAGCCCCCAAAAAAACCCGGGACTACAAGAGACCCAGTACTTC	CASSPQKNPGLQETQYF
TRBJ2-1	.	TRBV12-5	few	TGTGCTAGTGGGATCGGTTCGGGGAATGAGCAGTTCTTC	CASGIGSGNEQFF
TRBJ2-7	TRBD1	TRBV7-6	.	TGTGCCAGCAGCTTAGGGGGGACAGGTCGGTACGAGCAGTACTTC	CASSLGGTGRYEQYF
TRBJ2-7	.	TRBV29-1	few	TGCAGCGTAGAACTCGAAAACTACGAGCAGTACTTC	CSVELENYEQYF
TRBJ2-1	TRBD2	TRBV20-1	.	TGCAGTGTAAGGGGGACTAGCGGGAGAGAGGACCAGTTCTTC	CSVRGTSGREDQFF
TRBJ1-2	.	TRBV11-2	.	TGTGCCAGCAGCTTAGATGCCGGGGCTTACTATGGCTACACCTTC	CASSLDAGAYYGYTF
TRBJ2-7	.	TRBV6-5	.	TGTGCCACTGGACCGGGAACAGGGAAGGGCTACGAGCAGTACTTC	CATGPGTGKGYEQYF
TRBJ1-2	TRBD1	TRBV27	.	TGTGCCAGCAGTTTATTCACAGGGGAAAGTAACTATGGCTACACCTTC	CASSLFTGESNYGYTF
TRBJ2-1	TRBD2	TRBV15	few	TGTGCCACCTCGACCAAGCAAGCTAGCGGGGGGGCACCTCCCTCCTACAATGAGCAGTTCTTC	CATSTKQASGGAPPSYNEQFF
TRBJ2-7	.	TRBV7-9	.	TGTGCCAGCAGCGGATTAGGGTCATACGAGCAGTACTTC	CASSGLGSYEQYF
TRBJ2-6	.	TRBV7-9	.	TGTGCCATCGCTAGATCCGGGGCCAACGTCCTGACTTTC	CAIARSGANVLTF
TRBJ2-5	.	TRBV7-2	.	TGTGCCAGCAGCTTAGAGGCAGGGGACATGTTGAGGACCCAGTACTTC	CASSLEAGDMLRTQYF
TRBJ2-3	TRBD2	TRBV7-2	.	TGTGCCAGCAGCTTATTTAGCGGGAAACGCCCAGATACGCAGTATTTT	CASSLFSGKRPDTQYF